A single sample is the source of the 20 T cell receptor beta chains below, sequenced in a study of T cell responses to AZD1222 COVID-19 vaccine. Measured with immunoSEQ multiplex PCR; TCRdb has only the in-frame clones, and not every one. The data hold tens of thousands of clones, with approximately 83% observed a single time. The starting material was peripheral blood, obtained on day 0 of AZD1222 vaccination. The receptors derive from an adult in good health.

The rearrangement joins TRBV3-1 (or the pseudogene TRBV3-2) to TRBJ2-1, with a tentative D call TRBD2 (7 bases). The V end was cut by 6 bases, the J end by 4 bases, with 16 bases between. The CDR3 runs to 15 residues. Germline V gene sequence: CDR1 LGHDT, CDR2 YNNKEL (reference sequence). As DNA, the CDR3 is TGTGCCAGCAGGGAGAGGGGGGGCCGGTACAATGAGCAGTTCTTC. As protein: CASRERGGRYNEQFF.

This rearrangement joins TRBV11-2 to TRBJ2-1; 9 nucleotides match TRBD1. Germline V CDR1 and CDR2: SGHAT, FQNNGV. This CDR3 comprises 17 residues. The trim removed 1 base at V and 8 bases at J, leaving 12 bases unmatched. As DNA, the CDR3 is TGTGCCAGCAGCTTAGCTCTCTCGGGACAGGGCTTCGATGAGCAGTTCTTC. As protein: CASSLALSGQGFDEQFF.

The chain is built from TRBV5-4 and TRBJ2-7; D perhaps matches TRBD2 (6 bases). Trimming pared 0 bases from V and 11 bases from J, leaving 21 bases between. The CDR3 is 15 residues long. Germline lookup yields CDR1 SGHNT and CDR2 YYREEE (reference sequence). CDR3 in amino acids: CASSLGGDSLMEKYF. The CDR3 coding sequence is TGTGCCAGCAGCTTGGGGGGGGACTCCCTGATGGAGAAGTACTTC.

The chain couples TRBV2 to TRBJ2-7; D is unresolved. Trimming shortened V by 7 bases and J by 4 bases, and 8 bases separated the two germline ends. Germline V gene data show CDR1 as SNHLY and CDR2 as FYNNEI. The CDR3 covers 11 residues. Here the CDR3 reads CASIREYEQYF. DNA of the CDR3: TGTGCCAGCATACGAGAATACGAGCAGTACTTC.

This clone was observed a handful of times. This chain joins TRBV4-1 and TRBJ1-5, with 7 bases matching TRBD1. Germline CDR1 MGHRA, CDR2 YSYEKL. This CDR3 comprises 17 residues. The junction had 15 bases not matched to a gene; V was cut back by 4 bases and J by 6 bases. CDR3 nucleotide sequence: TGCGCCAGCAGCCGGGAGCAACTAGGGGGCTGGGGTCAGCCCCAGCATTTT. Its protein is CASSREQLGGWGQPQHF.

In its sample, this clone was seen once. The rearrangement uses TRBV7-9 and TRBJ1-5; D gene uncertain. The length of the CDR3 is 13 residues. V shed 1 base and J shed 7 bases, with 8 bases lying between them. Per germline, CDR1 SEHNR and CDR2 FQNEAQ (reference sequence). DNA of the CDR3: TGTGCCAGCAGCTTAGAAGCAGACCAGCCCCAGCATTTT. This encodes CASSLEADQPQHF.

This chain links TRBV3-1 (or the pseudogene TRBV3-2) with TRBJ2-2; D remains ambiguous. Germline lookup yields CDR1 LGHDT and CDR2 YNNKEL (reference sequence). Trimming removed 4 bases at V and 6 bases at J, with 3 bases between. The length of the CDR3 is 11 residues. The CDR3 loop reads CASSRAGELFF. The DNA for the CDR3 is TGTGCCAGCAGCCGGGCCGGGGAGCTGTTTTTT.

V gene TRBV28 combines with J gene TRBJ2-5, with 11 positions matching TRBD2. Looked up from germline, CDR1 is MDHEN and CDR2 is SYDVKM. V dropped 2 bases and J dropped 5; count of bases not matched to a gene: 7. The CDR3 runs 16 residues. As DNA, the CDR3 is TGTGCCAGCAGTTTACCCCGACTAGCGGGGATGGAGACCCAGTACTTC. Translation: CASSLPRLAGMETQYF. Supplemented by reference TRBV28 and TRBJ2-5, the full variable domain reads DVKVTQSSRYLVKRTGEKVFLECVQDMDHENMFWYRQDPGLGLRLIYFSYDVKMKEKGDIPEGYSVSREKKERFSLILESASTNQTSMYLCASSLPRLAGMETQYFGPGTRLLVL.

The chain has TRBV27 and TRBJ2-7; D possibly corresponds to TRBD1 (6 bases). The CDR3 runs to 15 residues. The V end was cut by 6 bases, the J end by 3 bases, with 18 bases between. Looked up from germline, CDR1 is MNHEY and CDR2 is SMNVEV (reference sequence). The CDR3 loop reads CASSIPTEGVYEQYF. CDR3 coding DNA: TGTGCCAGCAGCATCCCGACAGAGGGGGTCTACGAGCAGTACTTC.

The chain couples TRBV18 to TRBJ1-6; tentatively, D is TRBD1 (6 bases). Germline V gene data show CDR1 as KGHSH and CDR2 as LQKENI. CDR3 length equals 14 residues. Trimming removed 3 bases at V and 7 bases at J, with 10 bases between. This CDR3 reads CASSPRQENSPLHF. The CDR3 bases are TGTGCCAGCTCACCCCGACAGGAAAATTCACCCCTCCACTTT. Combining the CDR3 with reference TRBV18 and TRBJ1-6 gives the whole variable domain NAGVMQNPRHLVRRRGQEARLRCSPMKGHSHVYWYRQLPEEGLKFMVYLQKENIIDESGMPKERFSAEFPKEGPSILRIQQVVRGDSAAYFCASSPRQENSPLHFGNGTRLTVT.

The genes are TRBV7-2 and TRBJ2-1; TRBD2 agrees at 12 bases. Germline V CDR1 and CDR2: SGHTA, FQGNSA. Trimming took 1 base from V and 8 from J; bases not matched to a gene: 6. The CDR3 runs 16 residues. The CDR3 loop is CASSLGASGGADEQFF. DNA for the CDR3: TGTGCCAGCAGCTTAGGAGCTAGCGGGGGGGCGGATGAGCAGTTCTTC.

The chain is built from TRBV27 and TRBJ1-6; 9 bases map to TRBD1. Germline CDR1 and CDR2: MNHEY and SMNVEV (reference sequence). The CDR3 runs to 15 residues. Trimming at V came to 4 bases and at J to 6 bases, leaving 4 bases not matched to a gene. This CDR3 reads CASSSGTGLNSPLHF. For the CDR3, the DNA is TGTGCCAGCAGTTCCGGGACAGGGCTTAATTCACCCCTCCACTTT.

This chain uses TRBV16 with TRBJ1-4, with D perhaps matching TRBD1 (6 bases). The germline CDR1 and CDR2 sequences are KGHSY and FQNENV. Trimming cost V 3 bases and J 2 bases, with 13 bases left between them. The CDR3 sequence is 16 residues long. The CDR3 here is CASSHNTGSTNEKLFF. The CDR3 DNA follows: TGTGCCAGCAGCCATAATACAGGGAGTACTAATGAAAAACTGTTTTTT.

This clone was counted a single time. The rearrangement links TRBV30 to TRBJ2-7; 11 bases fit TRBD1. With 5 bases clipped from V and 5 bases from J, the junction kept 2 bases outside the gene matches. CDR3 length equals 12 residues. Germline lookup yields CDR1 GTSNPN and CDR2 SVGIG (reference sequence). The CDR3 DNA reads TGTGCCTGGTCGGGACAGGGGGACGAGCAGTACTTC. Residues: CAWSGQGDEQYF.

The rearrangement uses TRBV10-3 and TRBJ2-1; D remains ambiguous. In germline, CDR1 is ENHRY, CDR2 SYGVKD. This CDR3 contains 12 residues. Trimming stripped 3 bases from V and 8 bases from J, with 8 bases between. The CDR3 region has the DNA TGTGCCATCAGTGATGTGAGCGATGAGCAGTTCTTC. Translating gives CAISDVSDEQFF.

The chain links TRBV5-8 to TRBJ1-5; 9 bases fit TRBD1. Germline-derived CDR1 and CDR2 are SGHTS and YDEGEE. This CDR3 region has 15 residues. The trim removed 4 bases at V and 7 bases at J, leaving 9 bases unmatched. CDR3 bases: TGTGCCAGCAGCCAGGGACAGGGCCCTTTCCAGCCCCAGCATTTT. It codes for CASSQGQGPFQPQHF.

The chain is built from TRBV29-1 and TRBJ1-1; 8 nucleotides line up with TRBD1. Germline V gene data show CDR1 as SQVTM and CDR2 as ANQGSEA. Losses at the gene ends were 3 bases for V and 1 base for J; bases not matched to a gene: 4. This CDR3 is built from 14 residues. The CDR3 protein is CSVENRGANTEAFF. DNA for the CDR3: TGCAGCGTTGAGAACAGGGGGGCGAACACTGAAGCTTTCTTT. Variable domain in full (rest from reference TRBV29-1 and TRBJ1-1): SAVISQKPSRDICQRGTSLTIQCQVDSQVTMMFWYRQQPGQSLTLIATANQGSEATYESGFVIDKFPISRPNLTFSTLTVSNMSPEDSSIYLCSVENRGANTEAFFGQGTRLTVV.

The V and J genes are TRBV29-1 and TRBJ2-3; TRBD1 matches at 8 bases. This CDR3 spans 12 amino acids. With V trimmed by 7 bases and J by 4 bases, 4 bases remained unmatched. Germline assignment: CDR1 SQVTM and CDR2 ANQGSEA. The CDR3 is CSARTGSDTQYF. The CDR3 DNA sequence: TGCAGCGCCCGGACAGGGTCAGATACGCAGTATTTT.

The V gene is TRBV30, the J gene TRBJ1-2; no definite D call. Trimming took off 1 base at V and 6 bases at J, with 6 bases between the two ends. The CDR3 is made up of 11 amino acids. CDR1 is GTSNPN, CDR2 SVGIG, per germline (reference sequence). CDR3 nucleotide sequence: TGTGCCTGGAGTGGAGGGCATGGCTACACCTTC. Amino acid sequence: CAWSGGHGYTF. The complete variable domain, with remaining parts taken from reference TRBV30 and TRBJ1-2, reads SQTIHQWPATLVQPVGSPLSLECTVEGTSNPNLYWYRQAAGRGLQLLFYSVGIGQISSEVPQNLSASRPQDRQFILSSKKLLLSDSGFYLCAWSGGHGYTFGSGTRLTVV.

The CDR3 DNA reads as TGTGCCAGTAGTACGGGGACAGTTTTCACCGGGGAGCTGTTTTTT. Translation: CASSTGTVFTGELFF. The chain carries TRBV19 and TRBJ2-2; 7 bases match TRBD1. V lost 4 bases and J lost 4; bases outside the gene matches: 6. Per germline, CDR1 LNHDA and CDR2 SQIVND (reference sequence). The CDR3 runs 15 residues.